The rows below give T cell receptor beta chains drawn from one sample of a study of shared clonotypes between healthy human individuals. Profiling relied on immunoSEQ multiplex PCR, and the TCRdb table lists in-frame clones only, not all of them. The sample shows roughly 2.5 million clones, roughly 92% of them seen only once. The sequenced sample was naive CD4+ T cells sorted from blood. The receptors stem from a man younger than 30 in good health. Both conserved end residues are part of each CDR3. A D gene is named only where the DNA matches it firmly. The size field is filled for only some rows; it gives once, few, many or a size class.

NA	16	TRBD1	TRBV4-2	TRBJ2-7	CASSLESGQGAYEQYF	TGTGCCAGCAGCCTCGAATCGGGACAGGGGGCTTACGAGCAGTACTTC
NA	15	NA	TRBV6-1	TRBJ2-2	CASSVGRMNTGELFF	TGTGCCAGCAGTGTCGGGCGGATGAACACCGGGGAGCTGTTTTTT
NA	14	NA	TRBV5-1	TRBJ1-1	CASSFGGLNTEAFF	TGCGCCAGCAGCTTTGGGGGCTTGAACACTGAAGCTTTCTTT
NA	16	NA	TRBV6-1	TRBJ2-2	CASSEVSGVGAGELFF	TGTGCCAGCAGTGAAGTTTCGGGGGTGGGAGCGGGGGAGCTGTTTTTT
once	14	TRBD2	TRBV30	TRBJ2-4	CAWIQAGAENIQYF	TGTGCCTGGATCCAAGCGGGAGCGGAAAACATTCAGTACTTC
NA	15	TRBD2	TRBV7-8	TRBJ2-5	CASSKTSGGPETQYF	TGTGCCAGCAGCAAGACTAGCGGGGGCCCAGAGACCCAGTACTTC
few	11	NA	TRBV11-2	TRBJ2-7	CASSPGYEQYF	TGTGCCAGCAGCCCCGGCTACGAGCAGTACTTC
NA	13	NA	TRBV19	TRBJ1-4	CASSTQTVEKLFF	TGTGCCAGTAGTACTCAGACGGTTGAAAAACTGTTTTTT
once	13	NA	TRBV10-3	TRBJ2-1	CAISDSTRDEQFF	TGTGCCATCAGTGATTCAACCCGGGATGAGCAGTTCTTC
few	16	NA	TRBV19	TRBJ2-6	CASSPDTGSGANVLTF	TGTGCCAGTAGTCCGGATACAGGGTCTGGGGCCAACGTCCTGACTTTC
once	12	NA	TRBV19	TRBJ2-7	CAARGDSYEQYF	TGTGCTGCGAGAGGGGACTCCTACGAGCAGTACTTC
NA	11	NA	TRBV30	TRBJ2-1	CACSLGNEQFF	TGTGCCTGCTCCCTAGGGAATGAGCAGTTCTTC
NA	14	TRBD1	TRBV27	TRBJ1-2	CASSPTGWGYGYTF	TGTGCCAGCAGTCCGACAGGGTGGGGCTATGGCTACACCTTC
NA	11	NA	TRBV6-1	TRBJ2-3	CASRQTDTQYF	TGTGCCAGCCGACAGACAGATACGCAGTATTTT
NA	12	NA	TRBV28	TRBJ2-3	CASSFSLLTQYF	TGTGCCAGCAGTTTTAGTCTCCTTACGCAGTATTTT
NA	15	NA	TRBV25-1	TRBJ1-6	CASSESGSYNSPLHF	TGTGCCAGCAGTGAATCTGGCTCCTATAATTCACCCCTCCACTTT
NA	14	NA	TRBV28	TRBJ1-2	CASSLQGPSYGYTF	TGTGCCAGCAGTTTACAGGGCCCTTCCTATGGCTACACCTTC
once	14	TRBD1	TRBV5-1	TRBJ2-1	CASSLDTGGTEQFF	TGCGCCAGCAGCTTGGACACAGGGGGCACTGAGCAGTTCTTC
NA	15	NA	TRBV12-1	TRBJ2-5	CASSTRQGGRETQYF	TGTGCCAGCAGCACAAGACAGGGAGGGAGGGAGACCCAGTACTTC
NA	15	TRBD1	TRBV5-4	TRBJ1-6	CASLSQGALNSPLHF	TGTGCCAGCCTCTCGCAGGGGGCTCTGAATTCACCCCTCCACTTT
NA	13	NA	TRBV21-1	TRBJ2-7	CASSNPDKGEQYF	TGTGCCAGCAGCAACCCAGATAAAGGCGAGCAGTACTTC
once	13	NA	TRBV30	TRBJ1-5	CAWSEQVNQPQHF	TGTGCCTGGAGTGAGCAGGTCAATCAGCCCCAGCATTTT
NA	12	TRBD1	TRBV29-1	TRBJ1-4	CSATGTDEKLFF	TGCAGCGCAACCGGGACAGACGAAAAACTGTTTTTT
NA	15	NA	TRBV30	TRBJ1-3	CAWSVLSGTGNTIYF	TGTGCCTGGAGTGTACTTTCAGGGACTGGAAACACCATATATTTT
NA	14	NA	TRBV5-4	TRBJ2-1	CASRQRGGANEQFF	TGTGCCAGCCGCCAAAGAGGGGGGGCAAATGAGCAGTTCTTC
NA	15	TRBD1	TRBV28	TRBJ2-7	CASSFGQVLFHEQYF	TGTGCCAGCAGTTTCGGACAGGTATTGTTCCACGAGCAGTACTTC
NA	16	NA	TRBV25-1	TRBJ2-1	CASRQGGASEYNEQFF	TGTGCCAGCAGACAAGGAGGGGCTAGCGAGTACAATGAGCAGTTCTTC
NA	15	NA	TRBV7-9	TRBJ1-4	CASSYPVLYNEKLFF	TGTGCCAGCAGCTACCCGGTCCTATATAATGAAAAACTGTTTTTT
NA	12	NA	TRBV7-9	TRBJ2-3	CASSYTDGTQYF	TGTGCCAGCAGCTATACTGACGGAACGCAGTATTTT
NA	16	TRBD1	TRBV5-6	TRBJ1-2	CASSLMVPAGGSGYTF	TGTGCCAGCAGCTTGATGGTCCCGGCAGGGGGCTCTGGCTACACCTTC
NA	16	TRBD2	TRBV7-9	TRBJ2-1	CASSSKGTSGRNEQFF	TGTGCCAGCAGCTCAAAAGGGACTAGCGGGAGGAATGAGCAGTTCTTC
NA	11	NA	TRBV6-6	TRBJ2-1	CASRTIYEQFF	TGTGCCAGCAGAACAATCTATGAGCAGTTCTTC
once	14	NA	TRBV6-5	TRBJ2-2	CASSPRTGPGELFF	TGTGCCAGCAGTCCCAGGACGGGCCCCGGGGAGCTGTTTTTT
NA	14	TRBD2	TRBV28	TRBJ2-2	CASGSGGVAGELFF	TGTGCCAGCGGAAGCGGGGGGGTGGCCGGGGAGCTGTTTTTT
once	15	TRBD2	TRBV30	TRBJ2-5	CAWSVRRGGQETQYF	TGTGCCTGGAGTGTACGGCGGGGGGGCCAAGAGACCCAGTACTTC
NA	17	NA	TRBV4-1	TRBJ2-3	CASSQDPDRSLGDTQYF	TGCGCCAGCAGCCAAGACCCCGACAGGTCCCTGGGAGATACGCAGTATTTT
NA	16	NA	TRBV7-9	TRBJ2-3	CASSGGTIASTDTQYF	TGTGCCAGCAGCGGGGGGACAATCGCTAGCACAGATACGCAGTATTTT
NA	14	TRBD2	TRBV5-1	TRBJ2-1	CASSGLAAYNEQFF	TGCGCCAGCAGTGGACTAGCGGCCTACAATGAGCAGTTCTTC
NA	13	NA	TRBV7-2	TRBJ1-1	CASSYLRDTEAFF	TGTGCCAGCAGCTACTTGAGGGACACTGAAGCTTTCTTT
NA	16	NA	TRBV2	TRBJ1-5	CASSALSGRVNQPQHF	TGTGCCAGCAGTGCTTTGTCGGGGCGCGTCAATCAGCCCCAGCATTTT
NA	15	NA	TRBV7-2	TRBJ2-3	CASSPRQGGTDTQYF	TGTGCCAGCAGCCCGCGCCAGGGAGGCACAGATACGCAGTATTTT
NA	13	NA	TRBV4-2	TRBJ2-7	CASSQEGSYEQYF	TGTGCCAGCAGCCAAGAGGGGTCATACGAGCAGTACTTC
few	15	NA	TRBV9	TRBJ1-5	CASSVAAGNNQPQHF	TGTGCCAGCAGCGTAGCTGCGGGGAACAATCAGCCCCAGCATTTT
few	14	NA	TRBV5-5	TRBJ1-5	CASSGDLPNQPQHF	TGTGCCAGCAGCGGGGACCTACCTAATCAGCCCCAGCATTTT
NA	16	TRBD1	TRBV18	TRBJ2-2	CASSPPGTGGTGELFF	TGTGCCAGCTCACCCCCCGGGACAGGGGGTACCGGGGAGCTGTTTTTT
NA	15	TRBD1	TRBV27	TRBJ1-3	CASSRQGGSGNTIYF	TGTGCCAGCAGTCGACAGGGGGGATCTGGAAACACCATATATTTT
NA	14	TRBD2	TRBV7-2	TRBJ2-4	CASSPTSTKNIQYF	TGTGCCAGCAGCCCGACTAGCACCAAAAACATTCAGTACTTC
NA	13	NA	TRBV19	TRBJ1-1	CASSIRAYTEAFF	TGTGCCAGTAGTATCAGGGCCTACACTGAAGCTTTCTTT
NA	14	TRBD2	TRBV5-1	TRBJ2-1	CASSLVAGVNEQFF	TGCGCCAGCAGCTTGGTGGCGGGAGTCAATGAGCAGTTCTTC
NA	15	NA	TRBV6-1	TRBJ1-2	CASRGWGPTNYGYTF	TGTGCCAGCAGGGGATGGGGGCCTACTAACTATGGCTACACCTTC
NA	12	NA	TRBV11-3	TRBJ2-1	CASSLQGNEQFF	TGTGCCAGCAGCCTACAGGGTAATGAGCAGTTCTTC
NA	14	TRBD2	TRBV18	TRBJ2-5	CASSPGLAGRTQYF	TGTGCCAGCTCACCAGGACTAGCGGGGAGGACCCAGTACTTC
NA	14	NA	TRBV30	TRBJ1-4	CAWCRQAGSEKLFF	TGTGCCTGGTGTCGCCAGGCGGGGTCTGAAAAACTGTTTTTT
few	11	NA	TRBV6-1	TRBJ2-5	CASSEGETQYF	TGTGCCAGCAGTGAAGGAGAGACCCAGTACTTC